This T cell receptor beta chain was identified in a study of blood T cell repertoires in COVID-19. Study information: Acute and convalescent COVID-19 specimens originated in the United States, Italy and Spain. Sources were T cells, B-cell-depleted T cells, or PBMCs; the material itself was cDNA or gDNA.

From germline, CDR1 is SNHLY and CDR2 FYNNEI. This CDR3 is 14 amino acids long. Deletions cut 7 bases from V and 1 base from J, with 13 bases between. Per the authors' pipeline: Amplification with reference gene primers provided the estimates of nucleated cell counts. This table comes from immunoSEQ multiplex PCR, and its TCRdb copy is limited to in-frame clones, with some not included. Clone size and the V and J calls come from that table; the DNA yielded D and trimming. The profile covers approximately 120,000 clones, with roughly 81% appearing a single time and around 13% taken by the ten largest.

The origin of this receptor is a human donor in a cohort sampled during active COVID-19. Sequences were obtained from peripheral blood. The chain has TRBV2 and TRBJ1-1; D may be TRBD1 (6 bases). The CDR3 loop is CASIPGHENTEAFF. The CDR3 DNA reads TGTGCCAGCATCCCGGGACATGAGAACACTGAAGCTTTCTTT.